A selection of T cell receptor beta chains follows, all from one sample in a study of tissue T cells after allogeneic stem cell transplantation. Repertoires were generated with immunoSEQ multiplex PCR, while TCRdb's copy carries only in-frame clones and drops some. The sample shows more than 6,500 clones, approximately 50% of them seen only once. The sequenced sample was duodenum tissue, obtained at autopsy. These receptors were obtained from a female donor aged 60 or older with lung cancer. Both conserved end residues are part of each CDR3. D genes are given only for firm matches. The size of a clone is reported for some rows only, either as once, few or many, or as a class for expanded clones.

clone_size: few; v_call: TRBV5-8; d_call: TRBD1; j_call: TRBJ2-3; cdr3_nt: TGTGCCAGCAGCTTGGACTGGGACAGGGATTCGACAGATACGCAGTATTTT; cdr3_aa: CASSLDWDRDSTDTQYF
clone_size: medium-sized; v_call: TRBV7-2; d_call: -; j_call: TRBJ1-1; cdr3_nt: TGTGCCAGCAGCTTATCCAGTAACACTGAAGCTTTCTTT; cdr3_aa: CASSLSSNTEAFF
clone_size: few; v_call: TRBV19; d_call: -; j_call: TRBJ1-4; cdr3_nt: TGTGCCAGTAGTCTTTGGGGAAGTAGTGAAAAACTGTTTTTT; cdr3_aa: CASSLWGSSEKLFF
clone_size: few; v_call: TRBV7-6; d_call: TRBD2; j_call: TRBJ2-1; cdr3_nt: TGTGCCAGCAGCTCGACTAGCGGGGGGATGTACAATGAGCAGTTCTTC; cdr3_aa: CASSSTSGGMYNEQFF
clone_size: -; v_call: TRBV6-6; d_call: -; j_call: TRBJ2-7; cdr3_nt: TGTGCCAGCAGTTGGGTTGACGAGCAGTACTTC; cdr3_aa: CASSWVDEQYF
clone_size: -; v_call: TRBV14; d_call: -; j_call: TRBJ2-1; cdr3_nt: TGTGCCAGCAGCCCGATCCCGGGACAAAGTCTGTACAATGAGCAGTTCTTC; cdr3_aa: CASSPIPGQSLYNEQFF
clone_size: -; v_call: TRBV27; d_call: -; j_call: TRBJ1-3; cdr3_nt: TGTGCCAGCAGTTTAACACCTACATCCGGAAACACCATATATTTT; cdr3_aa: CASSLTPTSGNTIYF
clone_size: -; v_call: TRBV30; d_call: -; j_call: TRBJ1-1; cdr3_nt: TGTGCCTGGAGTGTACAGTCGAACACTGAAGCTTTCTTT; cdr3_aa: CAWSVQSNTEAFF
clone_size: once; v_call: TRBV29-1; d_call: TRBD1; j_call: TRBJ1-2; cdr3_nt: TGCAGCGTTGATGACCGGGACAGGGGAAACTATGGCTACACCTTC; cdr3_aa: CSVDDRDRGNYGYTF
clone_size: few; v_call: TRBV28; d_call: -; j_call: TRBJ1-5; cdr3_nt: TGTGCCAGCAGCGAAGCGCAGGGTGGGCAGCCCCAGCATTTT; cdr3_aa: CASSEAQGGQPQHF
clone_size: -; v_call: TRBV5-1; d_call: TRBD1; j_call: TRBJ1-1; cdr3_nt: TGCGCCAGCAGCAAGGGGGCCCCAAAGAACACTGAAGCTTTCTTT; cdr3_aa: CASSKGAPKNTEAFF
clone_size: -; v_call: TRBV5-1; d_call: TRBD2; j_call: TRBJ2-3; cdr3_nt: TGCGCCAGCAGCACCGGACTAGCGGGGTTGACAGATACGCAGTATTTT; cdr3_aa: CASSTGLAGLTDTQYF
clone_size: -; v_call: TRBV9; d_call: TRBD1; j_call: TRBJ1-6; cdr3_nt: TGTGCCAGCAGCCCACGGGACAGGGCGACCTATAATTCACCCCTCCACTTT; cdr3_aa: CASSPRDRATYNSPLHF
clone_size: -; v_call: TRBV7-9; d_call: TRBD1; j_call: TRBJ2-3; cdr3_nt: TGTGCCAGCCACAAACCCCAGGGGGAAGATACGCAGTATTTT; cdr3_aa: CASHKPQGEDTQYF
clone_size: few; v_call: TRBV19; d_call: -; j_call: TRBJ2-7; cdr3_nt: TGTGCCAGTAGTAGGAGGGGGTTTAGAGATTCTAGCGGCGAGCAGTACTTC; cdr3_aa: CASSRRGFRDSSGEQYF
clone_size: -; v_call: TRBV10-3; d_call: -; j_call: TRBJ2-5; cdr3_nt: TGTGCCATCAGTGTCGGGGGCCCCCAAGAGACCCAGTACTTC; cdr3_aa: CAISVGGPQETQYF
clone_size: medium-sized; v_call: TRBV19; d_call: -; j_call: TRBJ1-3; cdr3_nt: TGTGCCACCAATGAACAGGGATCGAGCTCTGGAAACACCATATATTTT; cdr3_aa: CATNEQGSSSGNTIYF
clone_size: -; v_call: TRBV5-5; d_call: -; j_call: TRBJ2-2; cdr3_nt: TGTGCCAGCAGCTTGATTGGGACGAACACCGGGGAGCTGTTTTTT; cdr3_aa: CASSLIGTNTGELFF
clone_size: few; v_call: TRBV27; d_call: TRBD1; j_call: TRBJ1-4; cdr3_nt: TGTGCCAGCAGTATCGGGACAGGTGGGAAACTGTTTTTT; cdr3_aa: CASSIGTGGKLFF
clone_size: -; v_call: TRBV3-1/TRBV3-2; d_call: TRBD1; j_call: TRBJ1-5; cdr3_nt: TGTGCCAGCAGCTGGTCAGACAGGGGGCACAATCAGCCCCAGCATTTT; cdr3_aa: CASSWSDRGHNQPQHF
clone_size: -; v_call: TRBV30; d_call: -; j_call: TRBJ1-4; cdr3_nt: TGTGCCTCCCTACTAGGGGGGGTGAATGAAAAACTGTTTTTT; cdr3_aa: CASLLGGVNEKLFF
clone_size: -; v_call: TRBV27; d_call: -; j_call: TRBJ1-2; cdr3_nt: TGTGCCAGCAGTCCCTCAGTGTTTCCTAACTATGGCTACACCTTC; cdr3_aa: CASSPSVFPNYGYTF
clone_size: -; v_call: TRBV19; d_call: TRBD1; j_call: TRBJ2-7; cdr3_nt: TGTGCCAGTAGTAAGATCCCGGGACAGGGCTACGAGCAGTACTTC; cdr3_aa: CASSKIPGQGYEQYF
clone_size: -; v_call: TRBV3-1/TRBV3-2; d_call: TRBD1; j_call: TRBJ1-1; cdr3_nt: TGTGCCAGCAGCCGACAGGGAACATACACTGAAGCTTTCTTT; cdr3_aa: CASSRQGTYTEAFF
clone_size: -; v_call: TRBV15; d_call: -; j_call: TRBJ1-2; cdr3_nt: TGTGCCACCAGCAGAGTGGGAGGGGACATCTATGGCTACACCTTC; cdr3_aa: CATSRVGGDIYGYTF
clone_size: -; v_call: TRBV7-2; d_call: -; j_call: TRBJ1-4; cdr3_nt: TGTGCCAGCAGCCCCCGCCCAGGTTATTATGAAAAACTGTTTTTT; cdr3_aa: CASSPRPGYYEKLFF
clone_size: few; v_call: TRBV6-5; d_call: -; j_call: TRBJ1-5; cdr3_nt: TGTGCCAGTCGGACAGGCAATCAGCCCCAGCATTTT; cdr3_aa: CASRTGNQPQHF
clone_size: -; v_call: TRBV2; d_call: -; j_call: TRBJ2-3; cdr3_nt: TGTGCCAGCAGTGAAGCGGGCACGGGCTCTCCCTCAGATACGCAGTATTTT; cdr3_aa: CASSEAGTGSPSDTQYF
clone_size: -; v_call: TRBV29-1; d_call: TRBD2; j_call: TRBJ2-3; cdr3_nt: TGCAGCGCCCTGACTAGCGGGAGGCGGGGTGCGCAGTATTTT; cdr3_aa: CSALTSGRRGAQYF
clone_size: -; v_call: TRBV7-7; d_call: TRBD2; j_call: TRBJ2-1; cdr3_nt: TGTGCCAGCAGCGCAGGGACTAGCGGGGGGGCCGATACTCACAATGAGCAGTTCTTC; cdr3_aa: CASSAGTSGGADTHNEQFF